This TCR beta chain was recorded in a study of blood T cell repertoires in COVID-19. As for the study in general: Collection of acute and convalescent COVID-19 samples took place in the United States, Italy and Spain. PBMCs, B-cell-depleted T cells, or T cells were the source of the cDNA or gDNA that made up the material.

The CDR3 extends over 13 amino acids. Germline loops: CDR1 MDHEN, CDR2 SYDVKM. The V and J ends lost 7 bases and 5 bases respectively, with 11 bases between them. As handled by the study authors: Reference gene primer amplification gave nucleated cell count estimates. TCRdb keeps only in-frame clones here, not all; method: immunoSEQ multiplex PCR. Clonal size and the V and J genes are those of that table, whereas D and trimming came from the DNA. The table includes over 70,000 clones, around 87% detected once. Material: peripheral blood. The TCR comes from a human donor in a cohort sampled during active COVID-19. The rearrangement links TRBV28 to TRBJ1-4; tentative D call: TRBD1 (6 bases). CDR3 DNA sequence: TGTGCCAGCACAGGGGCGTGGAATGAAAAACTGTTTTTT. It specifies CASTGAWNEKLFF.